Detailed here is one T cell receptor beta chain. What this receptor recognizes is not known. The sample holds no much larger clone one base away, and base qualities are not on file. This record comes from a study of identical twins (TCRdb year 2016). Broadly, across the study: To test whether fetal clonotypes persist, this study deep-sequenced TCR alpha and beta repertoires from monozygotic twins, from unrelated adults of various ages, and from cord blood. To rule out contamination, replicate twin experiments were performed at different times with different library preparation protocols.

Only healthy Caucasian donors were included. The researchers also sequenced three unrelated adults who were not twins: a male aged 18 to 30, a male aged 50 to 60, and a female aged 50 to 60. Miltenyi CD45RO+ enrichment and human naive T-cell isolation kits were used to isolate memory (CD45RO+) and naive T cells from PBMC. Library construction relied on 5' RACE. Sequencing was carried out with an Illumina HiSeq 2000. Template switching added a universal primer binding site, and the final cDNA carried a unique molecular identifier that allowed TCR cDNA molecules to be counted accurately. Specific primers in the conserved constant-segment region were used to synthesize first-strand cDNA for the TCR alpha and beta chains. To control for contamination, each cDNA library was double barcoded with a SMART-Mk sample barcode plus Illumina barcodes. Two successive PCR steps introduced TruSeq adapter sequences along with Illumina sample barcodes. TCR alpha and beta cDNA libraries were sequenced on the Illumina HiSeq platform with custom primers. The published analysis was carried out like this. MiGEC was used to process raw reads and extract unique molecular identifiers, and MiXCR was used to find CDR3 positions. Recombination models were inferred per individual with the repgenHMM and IGoR tools using an EM algorithm. The analysis of shared clonotypes was done with the tcR package in R, with sharing normalized by the product of cloneset sizes. Out-of-frame nonproductive sequences were analyzed to study raw recombination free of thymic and clonal selection effects. The raw public data were reprocessed by TCRdb itself: fastp quality trimming at Q25, MiXCR clonotype calling, in-frame beta chains only. Each entry merges the rows of one CDR3 protein and shows their most common DNA and genes. The V and J calls were not made by the authors but by TCRdb's processing. For this sample there are hundreds of thousands of distinct CDR3 sequences; roughly 6.2% appear just once. 1.5% to 2% of the sample comes from the top ten.

On the study overall, not on this receptor specifically: Invariant T cells such as MAIT and iNKT could partly confound zero-insertion analyses, though diverse VJ usage argued against this for most clonotypes. Abundant cord blood beta clonotypes carried fewer insertions; young adult naive repertoires showed a weaker similar trend, while memory repertoires showed none. A weaker excess of twin sharing was found in beta out-of-frame sequences because the signal-to-noise ratio was lowered by fewer shared sequences. Compared with coincidental sharing between unrelated individuals, out-of-frame TCR alpha sequences shared between twins showed an excess of sequences with low generation probability. In monozygotic twins, out-of-frame TCR alpha sharing was systematically underestimated by recombination models, although the models agreed with sharing between unrelated individuals. Because the same donors could not be followed over many years, the conclusions depended on cross-sectional statistical analysis.

V lost 3 bases and J lost 1 base; the stretch between them is 10 bases long. According to the germline V gene, CDR1 reads SGHRS and CDR2 reads YFSETQ. The CDR3 holds 15 amino acids from the cysteine to the phenylalanine. The retained sequence is limited to the CDR3, 45 bases, with the frame set at the first base. The rearranged chain carries TRBV5-1 and TRBJ1-4, and perhaps TRBD1 as D gene, on 6 matching bases. The sequence came from a young man in good health. Material for sequencing was naive T cells sorted from blood. Read against the paper, the sample's cell subset or site label means: cells isolated with a human naive T-cell isolation kit. The DNA sequence follows: TGCGCCAGCAGCTCCGCAGGGGAAACTAATGAAAAACTGTTTTTT. It specifies CASSSAGETNEKLFF.